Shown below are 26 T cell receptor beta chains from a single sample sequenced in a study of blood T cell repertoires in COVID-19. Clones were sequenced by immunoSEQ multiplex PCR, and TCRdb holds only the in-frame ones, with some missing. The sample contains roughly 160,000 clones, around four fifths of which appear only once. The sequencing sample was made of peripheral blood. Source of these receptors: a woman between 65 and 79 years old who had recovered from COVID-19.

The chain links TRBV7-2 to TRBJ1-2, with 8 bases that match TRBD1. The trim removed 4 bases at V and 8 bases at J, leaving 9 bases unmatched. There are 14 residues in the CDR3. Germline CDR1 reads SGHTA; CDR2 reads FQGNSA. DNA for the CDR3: TGTGCCAGCAGCTCCCAGGGGGCGGAGGGGGGCTACACCTTC. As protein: CASSSQGAEGGYTF.

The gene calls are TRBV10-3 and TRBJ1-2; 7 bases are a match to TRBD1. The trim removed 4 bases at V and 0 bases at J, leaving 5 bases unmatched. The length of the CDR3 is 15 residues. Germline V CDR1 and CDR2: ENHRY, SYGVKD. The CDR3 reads CAISAGQETNYGYTF. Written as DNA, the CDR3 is TGTGCCATCAGTGCAGGACAGGAGACTAACTATGGCTACACCTTC.

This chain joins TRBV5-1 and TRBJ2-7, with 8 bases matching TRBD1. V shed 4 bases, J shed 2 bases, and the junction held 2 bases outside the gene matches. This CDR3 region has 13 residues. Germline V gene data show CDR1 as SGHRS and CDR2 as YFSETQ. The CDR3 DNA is TGCGCCAGCAGCCCGACAGGGGCCTACGAGCAGTACTTC. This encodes CASSPTGAYEQYF.

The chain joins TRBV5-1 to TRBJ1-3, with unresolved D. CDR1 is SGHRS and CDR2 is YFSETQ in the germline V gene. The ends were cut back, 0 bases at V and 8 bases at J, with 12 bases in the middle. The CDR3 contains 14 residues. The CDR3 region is CASSLGVPGDTIYF. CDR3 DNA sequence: TGCGCCAGCAGCTTGGGGGTCCCCGGGGACACCATATATTTT.

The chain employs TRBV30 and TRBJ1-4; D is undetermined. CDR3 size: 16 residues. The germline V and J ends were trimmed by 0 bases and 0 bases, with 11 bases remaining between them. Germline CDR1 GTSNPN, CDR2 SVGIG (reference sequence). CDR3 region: CAWSVWQTPTNEKLFF. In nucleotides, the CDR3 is TGTGCCTGGAGTGTGTGGCAGACACCAACTAATGAAAAACTGTTTTTT.

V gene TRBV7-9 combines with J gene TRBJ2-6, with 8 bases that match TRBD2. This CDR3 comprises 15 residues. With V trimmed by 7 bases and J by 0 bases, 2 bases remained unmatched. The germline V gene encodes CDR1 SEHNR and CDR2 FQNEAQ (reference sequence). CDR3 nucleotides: TGTGCCAGCACCGCGGGGGGCTCTGGGGCCAACGTCCTGACTTTC. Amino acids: CASTAGGSGANVLTF.

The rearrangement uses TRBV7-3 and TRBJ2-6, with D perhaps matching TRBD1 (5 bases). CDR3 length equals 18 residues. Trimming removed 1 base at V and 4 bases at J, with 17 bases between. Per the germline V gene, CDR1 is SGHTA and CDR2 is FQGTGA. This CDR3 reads CASSLRGPSGRGANVLTF. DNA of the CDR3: TGTGCCAGCAGCTTAAGGGGCCCAAGTGGACGGGGGGCCAACGTCCTGACTTTC.

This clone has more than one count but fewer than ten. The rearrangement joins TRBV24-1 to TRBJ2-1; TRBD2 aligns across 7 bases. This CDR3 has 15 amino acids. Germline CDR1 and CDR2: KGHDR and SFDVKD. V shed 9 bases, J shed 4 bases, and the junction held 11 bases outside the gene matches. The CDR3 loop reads CATPGCGSTYNEQFF. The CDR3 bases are TGTGCCACCCCCGGGTGCGGGAGTACGTACAATGAGCAGTTCTTC.

The CDR3, as DNA: TGTGCCAGCAGCCCCGGGACTAGCGGAGTGGGGACAGATACGCAGTATTTT. This codes for CASSPGTSGVGTDTQYF. The V gene is TRBV7-9, the J gene TRBJ2-3; TRBD2 aligns across 11 bases. The CDR3 length is 17 residues. V shed 5 bases and J 3 bases; nucleotides not matched to a gene: 10. Germline CDR1 SEHNR, CDR2 FQNEAQ (reference sequence).

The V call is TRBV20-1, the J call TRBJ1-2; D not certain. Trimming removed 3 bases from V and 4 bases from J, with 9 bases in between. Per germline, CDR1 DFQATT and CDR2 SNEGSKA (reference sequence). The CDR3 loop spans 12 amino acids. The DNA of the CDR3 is TGCAGTGCTAGTTCGTCCGGCTATGGCTACACCTTC. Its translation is CSASSSGYGYTF.

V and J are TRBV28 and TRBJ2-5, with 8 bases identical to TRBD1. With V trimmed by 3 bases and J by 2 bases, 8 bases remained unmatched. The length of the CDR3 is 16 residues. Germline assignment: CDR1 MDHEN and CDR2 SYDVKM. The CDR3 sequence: CASSFRGRGLQETQYF. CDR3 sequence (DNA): TGTGCCAGCAGTTTCCGGGGCAGGGGGCTGCAAGAGACCCAGTACTTC.

CDR3 amino acids: CASAAGSYNEQFF. The DNA of the CDR3 is TGTGCTAGTGCGGCAGGGTCCTACAATGAGCAGTTCTTC. This rearrangement joins TRBV12-5 to TRBJ2-1; D perhaps matches TRBD1 (5 bases). Germline V gene lookup returns CDR1 LGHNT and CDR2 FRNRAP. V dropped 7 bases and J dropped 1 base, with 8 bases sitting between them. This CDR3 is 13 amino acids long.

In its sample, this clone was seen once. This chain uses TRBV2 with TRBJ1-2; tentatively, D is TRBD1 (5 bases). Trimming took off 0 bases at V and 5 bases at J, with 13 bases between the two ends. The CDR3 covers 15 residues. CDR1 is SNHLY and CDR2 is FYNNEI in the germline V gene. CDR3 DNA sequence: TGTGCCAGCAGTGAAGCGCTTGGGGGGTTTTATGGCTACACCTTC. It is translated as CASSEALGGFYGYTF.

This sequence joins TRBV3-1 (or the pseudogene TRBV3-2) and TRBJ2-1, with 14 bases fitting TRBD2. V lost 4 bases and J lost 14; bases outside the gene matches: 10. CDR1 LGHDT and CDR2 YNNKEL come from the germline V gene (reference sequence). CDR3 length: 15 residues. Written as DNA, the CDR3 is TGTGCCAGCAGCCCACAGACTAGCGGGGGGGCTCGGGAGTTCTTC. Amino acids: CASSPQTSGGAREFF.

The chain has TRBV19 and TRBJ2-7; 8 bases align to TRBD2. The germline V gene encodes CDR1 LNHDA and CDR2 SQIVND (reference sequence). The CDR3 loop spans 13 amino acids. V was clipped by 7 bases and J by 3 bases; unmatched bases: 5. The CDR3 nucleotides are TGTGCCAGTACCCCCGGGGGGGACTACGAGCAGTACTTC. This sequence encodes CASTPGGDYEQYF.

CDR3 nucleotides: TGTGCCAGCATGCAGGGACTTAATGAAAAACTGTTTTTT. As protein: CASMQGLNEKLFF. This chain links TRBV3-1 (or the pseudogene TRBV3-2) with TRBJ1-4, with D possibly matching TRBD1 (5 bases). The CDR3 has 13 residues. Deletions cut 7 bases from V and 4 bases from J, with 10 bases between. Germline CDR1 reads LGHDT; CDR2 reads YNNKEL (reference sequence).

This CDR3 reads CASRPPGRNYGYTF. The CDR3 DNA sequence: TGTGCCAGCAGACCCCCGGGTCGGAACTATGGCTACACCTTC. The V gene is TRBV27, the J gene TRBJ1-2; D unresolved. This CDR3 spans 14 amino acids. Trimming left V 6 bases short and J 2 bases short, with 13 bases between. Germline V gene lookup returns CDR1 MNHEY and CDR2 SMNVEV (reference sequence).

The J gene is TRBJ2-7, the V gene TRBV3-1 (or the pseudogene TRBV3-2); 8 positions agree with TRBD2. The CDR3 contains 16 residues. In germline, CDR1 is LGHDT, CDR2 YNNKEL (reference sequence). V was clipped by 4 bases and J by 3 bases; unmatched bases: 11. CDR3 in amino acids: CASSPQLGRGDYEQYF. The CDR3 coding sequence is TGTGCCAGCAGCCCCCAACTTGGGCGGGGGGACTACGAGCAGTACTTC.

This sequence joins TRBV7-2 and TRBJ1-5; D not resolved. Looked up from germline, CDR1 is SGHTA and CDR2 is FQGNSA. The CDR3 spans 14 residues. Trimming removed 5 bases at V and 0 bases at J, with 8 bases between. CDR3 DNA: TGTGCCAGCAGCCCAGGAAATAGCAATCAGCCCCAGCATTTT. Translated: CASSPGNSNQPQHF.

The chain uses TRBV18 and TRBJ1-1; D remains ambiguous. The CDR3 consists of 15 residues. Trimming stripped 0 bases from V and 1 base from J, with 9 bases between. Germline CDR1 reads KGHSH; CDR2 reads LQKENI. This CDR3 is CASSPPSPRNTEAFF. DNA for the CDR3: TGTGCCAGCTCACCACCGAGCCCGCGGAACACTGAAGCTTTCTTT.

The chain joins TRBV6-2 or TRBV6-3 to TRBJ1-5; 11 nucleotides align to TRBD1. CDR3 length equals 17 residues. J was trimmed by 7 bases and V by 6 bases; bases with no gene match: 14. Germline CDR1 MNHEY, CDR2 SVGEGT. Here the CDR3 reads CASSPPGTGGWGQPQHF. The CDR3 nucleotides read TGTGCCAGCAGCCCTCCGGGGACAGGGGGTTGGGGGCAGCCCCAGCATTTT.

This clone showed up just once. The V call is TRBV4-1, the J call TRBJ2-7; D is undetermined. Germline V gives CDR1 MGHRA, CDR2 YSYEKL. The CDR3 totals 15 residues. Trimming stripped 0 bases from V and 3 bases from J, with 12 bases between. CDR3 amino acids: CASSQDRSKFYEQYF. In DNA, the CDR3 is TGCGCCAGCAGCCAAGACAGGTCGAAATTCTACGAGCAGTACTTC.

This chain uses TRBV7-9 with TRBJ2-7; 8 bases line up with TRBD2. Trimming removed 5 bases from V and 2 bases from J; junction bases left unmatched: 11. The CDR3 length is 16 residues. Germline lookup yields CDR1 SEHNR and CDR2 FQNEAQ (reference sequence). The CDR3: CASSPSKREPPYEQYF. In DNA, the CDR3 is TGTGCCAGCAGCCCCTCTAAGCGGGAGCCCCCCTACGAGCAGTACTTC.

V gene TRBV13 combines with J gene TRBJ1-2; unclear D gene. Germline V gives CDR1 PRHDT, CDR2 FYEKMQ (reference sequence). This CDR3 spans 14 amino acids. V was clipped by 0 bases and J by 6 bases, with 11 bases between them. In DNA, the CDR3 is TGTGCCAGCAGCTTAGGCCTCACATCCCATGGCTACACCTTC. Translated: CASSLGLTSHGYTF.

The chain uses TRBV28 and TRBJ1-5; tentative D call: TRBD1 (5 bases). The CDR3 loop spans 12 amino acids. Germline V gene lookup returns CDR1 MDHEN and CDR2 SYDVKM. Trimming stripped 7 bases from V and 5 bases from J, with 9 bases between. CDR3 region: CASTWGDQPQHF. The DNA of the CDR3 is TGTGCCAGCACCTGGGGGGATCAGCCCCAGCATTTT.

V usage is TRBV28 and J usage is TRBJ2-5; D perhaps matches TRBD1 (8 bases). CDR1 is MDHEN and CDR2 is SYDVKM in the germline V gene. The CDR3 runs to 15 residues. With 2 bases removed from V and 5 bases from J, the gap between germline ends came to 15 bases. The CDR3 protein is CASSLIGQGGETQYF. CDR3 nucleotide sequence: TGTGCCAGCAGTTTAATAGGACAGGGAGGGGAGACCCAGTACTTC.